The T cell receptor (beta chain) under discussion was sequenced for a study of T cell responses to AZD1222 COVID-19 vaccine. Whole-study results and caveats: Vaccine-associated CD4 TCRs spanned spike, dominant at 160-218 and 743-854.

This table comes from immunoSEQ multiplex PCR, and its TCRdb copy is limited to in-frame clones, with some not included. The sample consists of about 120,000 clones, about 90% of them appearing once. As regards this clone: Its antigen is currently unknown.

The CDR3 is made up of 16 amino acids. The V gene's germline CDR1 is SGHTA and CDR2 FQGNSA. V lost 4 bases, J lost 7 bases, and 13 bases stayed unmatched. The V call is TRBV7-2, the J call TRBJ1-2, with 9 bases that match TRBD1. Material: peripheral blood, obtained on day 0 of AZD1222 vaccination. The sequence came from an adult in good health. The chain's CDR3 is CASSSGTGLNRRGYTF. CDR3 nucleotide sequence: TGTGCCAGCAGCTCAGGGACAGGGTTAAACAGACGTGGCTACACCTTC.